Listed below are T cell receptor beta chains from one sample, sequenced in a study of blood T cell repertoires in COVID-19. The assay was immunoSEQ multiplex PCR, and TCRdb's table has in-frame clones only and misses some. The profile shows 100,000 or so clones, 70% to 90% of them singletons. The source material was peripheral blood. All receptors come from a young woman with acute or convalescent COVID-19. CDR3s include the opening cysteine and the closing phenylalanine or tryptophan. The D gene is left open where the match is weak. Clone size is stated in some rows and not others, as once, few, many or a class when expanded.

D	V	J	size	DNA	CDR3
TRBD1	TRBV19	TRBJ1-5	NA	TGTGCCAGTAGGGTACAGGGGGCTTTGAATCAGCCCCAGCATTTT	CASRVQGALNQPQHF
NA	TRBV5-6	TRBJ1-6	NA	TGTGCCAGCAGCTTGGCCTCCTATGGAGATTCACCCCTCCACTTT	CASSLASYGDSPLHF
NA	TRBV2	TRBJ1-5	NA	TGTGCCAGCAGTGCTCGCAATCAGCCCCAGCATTTT	CASSARNQPQHF
NA	TRBV5-6	TRBJ2-7	NA	TGTGCCAGCAGCTTGGTTCCGGGGGACCCGTACGAGCAGTACTTC	CASSLVPGDPYEQYF
NA	TRBV2	TRBJ2-1	NA	TGTGCCAGCAGTGCATACAATGAGCAGTTCTTC	CASSAYNEQFF
TRBD1	TRBV10-3	TRBJ1-2	NA	TGTGCCATCAGTGCCGGACAGGATGGCTACACCTTC	CAISAGQDGYTF
TRBD2	TRBV18	TRBJ2-1	once	TGTGCCAGCTCACTCGCCGGGACTAAATACGATGAGCAGTTCTTC	CASSLAGTKYDEQFF
NA	TRBV6-5	TRBJ1-2	NA	TGTGCCAGCAGTTACGCGAGAGGTGGCTACACCTTC	CASSYARGGYTF
NA	TRBV3-1/TRBV3-2	TRBJ1-6	once	TGTGCCAGCAGCCAAGATGAGGAAAATTCACCCCTCCACTTT	CASSQDEENSPLHF
TRBD1	TRBV5-1	TRBJ1-2	NA	TGCGCCAGCAGCTTGGGGGACAGGCAATCAGCAGGCTACACCTTC	CASSLGDRQSAGYTF
TRBD1	TRBV28	TRBJ1-6	NA	TGTGCCAGCAGTTTTGGTAGGGGGCTGAATTCACCCCTCCACTTT	CASSFGRGLNSPLHF
NA	TRBV28	TRBJ1-1	NA	TGTGCCAGCAGTCCTCGGACTGGTGAAGCTTTCTTT	CASSPRTGEAFF
NA	TRBV27	TRBJ1-2	NA	TGTGCCAGCAGTTTATTTGTAGGGGATGGCTACACCTTC	CASSLFVGDGYTF
NA	TRBV29-1	TRBJ2-7	NA	TGCAGCGCCCAGAGGGAGCACTCCTACGAGCAGTACTTC	CSAQREHSYEQYF
NA	TRBV12-3/TRBV12-4	TRBJ1-1	NA	TGTGCCAGCAGTCTGGGGGAGGGCACTGAAGCTTTCTTT	CASSLGEGTEAFF
NA	TRBV29-1	TRBJ2-3	NA	TGCAGCGTTGTTCTAGCGAACACAGATACGCAGTATTTT	CSVVLANTDTQYF
NA	TRBV19	TRBJ2-1	NA	TGTGCCAGTAGTACCACAGGAGGGCCCTCTGGGGAGTTCTTC	CASSTTGGPSGEFF
NA	TRBV19	TRBJ1-2	NA	TGTGCCAGTAGTATCCTTGGAGGACTGGATTCGGGCTACACCTTC	CASSILGGLDSGYTF
TRBD1	TRBV19	TRBJ1-1	NA	TGTGCCAGTAGTACAGGGACAGGGGGCCGGGGTAACACTGAAGCTTTCTTT	CASSTGTGGRGNTEAFF
TRBD1	TRBV28	TRBJ1-2	NA	TGTGCCAGCACCACGGGACAGGGGGCCTATGGCTACACCTTC	CASTTGQGAYGYTF
NA	TRBV5-4	TRBJ1-6	NA	TGTGCCAGCAGCCTCAAAGGGGGTCCCTATAATTCACCCCTCCACTTT	CASSLKGGPYNSPLHF
NA	TRBV30	TRBJ1-1	NA	TGTGCCTGGGGACATGCGAACACTGAAGCTTTCTTT	CAWGHANTEAFF
TRBD1	TRBV5-1	TRBJ1-1	NA	TGCGCCAGCAGCTTACAGGGGACGACTGAAGCTTTCTTT	CASSLQGTTEAFF
NA	TRBV20-1	TRBJ2-3	NA	TGCAGTGCCCTTTCCCCAGATACGCAGTATTTT	CSALSPDTQYF
NA	TRBV6-4	TRBJ2-7	NA	TGTGCCAGCAGTGACAAGGGGTCCAGGAGCTCCTACGAGCAGTACTTC	CASSDKGSRSSYEQYF
TRBD2	TRBV4-2	TRBJ2-3	NA	TGTGCCAGCAGCCAAGAAGGACTAGCGGGGGTGAATACGCAGTATTTT	CASSQEGLAGVNTQYF
NA	TRBV25-1	TRBJ1-6	NA	TGTGCCAGCAGTGACGGCAGGGTTTCACCCCTCCACTTT	CASSDGRVSPLHF
TRBD1	TRBV2	TRBJ1-2	few	TGTGCCAGCAGTTCGACAGGGACCAACTATGGCTACACCTTC	CASSSTGTNYGYTF
NA	TRBV12-3/TRBV12-4	TRBJ1-2	NA	TGTGCCAGCAGTTTTGGGGGGGTGAGTGGCTACACCTTC	CASSFGGVSGYTF
NA	TRBV7-6	TRBJ2-7	NA	TGTGCCAGCAGCTTAGCGGGGGGTCCCTACGAGCAGTACTTC	CASSLAGGPYEQYF
NA	TRBV7-9	TRBJ1-1	NA	TGTGCCAGCAGCCGGGAGGGAAACACTGAAGCTTTCTTT	CASSREGNTEAFF
NA	TRBV7-2	TRBJ1-5	few	TGTGCCAGCAGCCGCCAGGGCCAGCCCCAGCATTTT	CASSRQGQPQHF
TRBD2	TRBV5-4	TRBJ2-7	NA	TGTGCCAGCAGCTTGCTCACTAGCGCGGAGCAGTACTTC	CASSLLTSAEQYF
TRBD1	TRBV6-1	TRBJ1-2	NA	TGTGCCAGCAGTGAAGCCGAGACAGGGTCTAACTATGGCTACACCTTC	CASSEAETGSNYGYTF
NA	TRBV7-9	TRBJ1-5	NA	TGTGCCCCCAGAGGTCGACGGCAGCCCCAGCATTTT	CAPRGRRQPQHF
TRBD2	TRBV5-1	TRBJ2-2	NA	TGCGCCAGCAAAATAGGACTAGCACTCACCGGGGAGCTGTTTTTT	CASKIGLALTGELFF
TRBD1	TRBV7-2	TRBJ1-2	NA	TGTGCCAGCAGCCCGAGACAGGGACCTGGCTACACCTTC	CASSPRQGPGYTF
TRBD1	TRBV18	TRBJ1-1	once	TGTGCCAGCTCACCGAGTCAGGGGGCAACCACTGAAGCTTTCTTT	CASSPSQGATTEAFF
NA	TRBV19	TRBJ1-5	many	TGTGCCAGTAGGGACGAGGGTTTAGGTTATAGCAATCAGCCCCAGCATTTT	CASRDEGLGYSNQPQHF
NA	TRBV5-6	TRBJ1-2	NA	TGTGCCAGCGGTAATATGGAGGGCTACACCTTC	CASGNMEGYTF
NA	TRBV6-2/TRBV6-3	TRBJ2-6	NA	TGTGCCAGCAGTTACTCCAACTCTGGGGCCAACGTCCTGACTTTC	CASSYSNSGANVLTF
TRBD1	TRBV7-9	TRBJ2-5	few	TGTGCCAGCAGCCTCGACAGGGTTCAAGAGACCCAGTACTTC	CASSLDRVQETQYF
NA	TRBV28	TRBJ2-6	NA	TGTGCCATCCAAGGACAACCTTTTGGGGCCAACGTCCTGACTTTC	CAIQGQPFGANVLTF